A selection of T cell receptor beta chains follows, all from one sample in a study of T-cell memory formation after mild COVID-19. Each CDR3 protein gets one entry after TCRdb re-called the 5' RACE reads with MiXCR. The sample lists about 560,000 distinct CDR3 sequences; roughly a sixth were seen once. Material: PBMCs or a T cell subset sorted from them (not recorded which). Receptor source: an adult woman who had mild COVID-19 (a few samples of this study predate the infection). Cell type and time point are not known. Both conserved end residues are part of each CDR3. The D gene is left open where the match is weak. Size is stated for part of the rows, as once, few or many counts, or as a class when the clone is expanded.

V	J	D	size	CDR3	DNA
TRBV25-1	TRBJ1-5	-	few	CASSESSGGSEQPQHF	TGTGCCAGCAGTGAATCGTCCGGGGGATCCGAACAGCCCCAGCATTTT
TRBV5-1	TRBJ1-1	-	many	CASSRVGAPDTEAFF	TGCGCCAGCTCCCGCGTGGGGGCGCCGGACACTGAAGCTTTCTTT
TRBV27	TRBJ2-1	-	-	CASSQSPQGLRFF	TGTGCCAGCAGTCAGTCACCGCAGGGGCTCCGGTTCTTC
TRBV7-6	TRBJ2-5	-	few	CASSTTWTQYF	TGTGCCAGCAGCACTACCTGGACCCAGTACTTC
TRBV4-1	TRBJ2-1	-	few	CASSQGYGTYNEQFF	TGCGCCAGCAGCCAAGGGTACGGGACTTACAATGAGCAGTTCTTC
TRBV20-1	TRBJ2-6	-	-	CSAKRGLSSGANVLTF	TGCAGTGCTAAGAGGGGTCTCAGCTCTGGGGCCAACGTCCTGACTTTC
TRBV12-3/TRBV12-4	TRBJ2-5	-	-	CASRTGGVETQYF	TGTGCCAGCAGGACCGGGGGTGTGGAGACCCAGTACTTC
TRBV12-3/TRBV12-4	TRBJ2-3	TRBD1	few	CASSRQGTGGDTQYF	TGTGCCAGCAGCCGCCAAGGGACAGGAGGCGATACGCAGTATTTT
TRBV5-6	TRBJ2-1	-	many	CASSSRGSYNEQFF	TGTGCCAGCAGCTCCAGGGGATCCTACAATGAGCAGTTCTTC
TRBV7-8	TRBJ2-7	-	-	CASRPRGGAGSYEQYF	TGTGCCAGCAGACCAAGAGGTGGAGCCGGATCCTACGAGCAGTACTTC
TRBV18	TRBJ1-1	-	few	CASSPPGYTEAFF	TGTGCCAGCTCACCACCTGGGTACACTGAAGCTTTCTTT
TRBV20-1	TRBJ1-3	-	-	CSAEALSHGNTIYF	TGCAGTGCTGAGGCACTTTCTCATGGAAACACCATATATTTT
TRBV5-4	TRBJ1-2	-	few	CASSVDRSYGYTF	TGTGCCAGCAGCGTTGACAGGAGTTATGGCTACACCTTC
TRBV5-1	TRBJ2-5	TRBD1	many	CASSKGQGQETQYF	TGCGCCAGCAGCAAGGGACAGGGCCAAGAGACCCAGTACTTC
TRBV10-3	TRBJ2-2	TRBD2	-	CAISKREGLSIDTGELFF	TGTGCCATCAGCAAGCGGGAGGGCCTTTCTATAGACACCGGGGAGCTGTTTTTT
TRBV7-6	TRBJ2-1	-	many	CASSYSWEEQFF	TGTGCCAGCAGCTACTCATGGGAGGAGCAGTTCTTC
TRBV9	TRBJ2-7	TRBD1	few	CASSVTGAEDSYEQYF	TGTGCCAGCAGCGTGACAGGGGCTGAGGACTCCTACGAGCAGTACTTC
TRBV6-6	TRBJ2-4	TRBD2	few	CASSSGLAGVNIQYF	TGTGCCAGCAGTTCGGGACTAGCGGGAGTTAACATTCAGTACTTC
TRBV4-1	TRBJ2-3	-	many	CASSQDLAEQYF	TGCGCCAGCAGCCAAGATCTGGCTGAACAGTATTTT
TRBV19	TRBJ2-3	TRBD2	-	CASTRTSGGTSTDTQYF	TGTGCCAGTACTCGGACTAGCGGGGGAACTAGCACAGATACGCAGTATTTT
TRBV7-7	TRBJ2-5	TRBD1	few	CASSSPEGQGASNQETQYF	TGTGCTAGCAGCTCTCCAGAGGGACAGGGGGCTTCGAACCAAGAGACCCAGTACTTC
TRBV11-1	TRBJ1-6	-	few	CASSPGNGGSPLHF	TGTGCCAGCAGCCCCGGGAACGGTGGTTCACCCCTCCACTTT
TRBV27	TRBJ2-5	-	few	CASNPLGSMETQYF	TGTGCCAGCAATCCCTTAGGGTCTATGGAGACCCAGTACTTC
TRBV29-1	TRBJ2-3	-	-	CSGSGDTDTQYF	TGCAGCGGCTCGGGGGACACAGATACGCAGTATTTT
TRBV20-1	TRBJ2-3	-	few	CSARARQTDTQYF	TGCAGTGCTAGAGCCCGGCAGACGGATACGCAGTATTTT
TRBV4-1	TRBJ2-2	-	-	CASSRPHGDNTGELFF	TGCGCCAGCAGCCGCCCCCATGGGGATAACACCGGGGAGCTGTTTTTT
TRBV3-1	TRBJ1-6	-	few	CASKMSTENSPLHF	TGTGCCAGCAAGATGTCGACGGAAAATTCACCCCTCCACTTT
TRBV25-1	TRBJ2-1	-	-	CASSEWGEQFF	TGTGCCAGCAGTGAATGGGGTGAGCAGTTCTTC
TRBV24-1	TRBJ2-1	-	few	CATSDHGLQGLEQFF	TGTGCCACCAGTGATCACGGACTCCAGGGACTTGAGCAGTTCTTC
TRBV12-3/TRBV12-4	TRBJ1-2	TRBD1	few	CASSLRQLRDRVGGYTF	TGTGCCAGCAGCCTAAGGCAGTTAAGAGACAGGGTAGGGGGCTACACCTTC
TRBV27	TRBJ2-7	-	-	CASSLSIAESYEQYF	TGTGCCAGCAGTTTATCGATAGCAGAGTCCTACGAGCAGTACTTC
TRBV5-1	TRBJ1-4	-	-	CASSPSTVRTNEKLFF	TGCGCCAGCAGCCCATCCACCGTGAGAACTAATGAAAAACTGTTTTTT
TRBV20-1	TRBJ2-1	-	-	CSAISHYNEQFF	TGCAGTGCTATTAGCCACTACAATGAGCAGTTCTTC
TRBV3-1	TRBJ1-4	-	-	CASSLSLANEKLFF	TGTGCCAGCAGCCTATCTCTGGCTAATGAAAAACTGTTTTTT
TRBV6-5	TRBJ1-2	TRBD1	few	CASSSYSTGSNYGYTF	TGTGCCAGCAGTTCCTACTCGACAGGGTCTAACTATGGCTACACCTTC
TRBV7-9	TRBJ2-7	-	-	CASSLPKGGGDVYEQYF	TGTGCCAGCAGTCTCCCGAAGGGGGGGGGCGATGTCTACGAGCAGTACTTC
TRBV6-6	TRBJ2-7	-	many	CASGPRGLEQYF	TGTGCCAGCGGGCCCCGAGGGCTCGAGCAGTACTTC
TRBV12-3/TRBV12-4	TRBJ2-7	TRBD1	few	CASSFGQGWYEQYF	TGTGCCAGCAGTTTCGGACAGGGTTGGTACGAGCAGTACTTC
TRBV20-1	TRBJ2-3	-	few	CSGYSGASTDTQYF	TGCAGTGGGTATAGCGGAGCTAGCACAGATACGCAGTATTTT
TRBV7-3	TRBJ2-1	TRBD1	-	CASSQDRYNNEQFF	TGTGCCAGCAGCCAGGACAGGTACAACAATGAGCAGTTCTTC
TRBV20-1	TRBJ2-1	-	-	CSAQGAGRTGQFF	TGCAGTGCCCAAGGCGCAGGTAGAACGGGGCAGTTCTTC
TRBV15	TRBJ2-7	TRBD2	few	CATSPTSGGLYEQYF	TGTGCCACCAGCCCTACTAGCGGGGGGCTTTACGAGCAGTACTTC
TRBV30	TRBJ1-2	TRBD1	-	CAWSVGGGVTYGYTF	TGTGCCTGGAGTGTAGGAGGGGGCGTGACCTATGGCTACACCTTC
TRBV7-9	TRBJ2-5	-	-	CASGLTEQETQYF	TGTGCCAGCGGCTTAACGGAACAAGAGACCCAGTACTTC